This T cell receptor beta chain was captured by sequencing in a study of T cell responses to AZD1222 COVID-19 vaccine. On this clone: Its antigen is undetermined.

Both about-4-week and about-12-week second-dose recipients were combined. Method: immunoSEQ multiplex PCR; TCRdb's copy keeps in-frame clones and lacks some. The sample lists around 150,000 clones; more than 75% were seen once. Germline CDR1 reads SNHLY; CDR2 reads FYNNEI. The CDR3 sequence is 16 residues long. After removal of 4 bases from V and 4 bases from J, the junction contained 7 bases not matched to a gene. Study-wide findings and caveats: Only a handful of people who got AZD1222 tested seropositive at baseline. Scientists sampled the repertoires only once the peak T cell response had passed. Spike-specific TCR breadth and depth both grew after two AZD1222 doses.

The rearrangement uses TRBV2 and TRBJ2-1, with TRBD1 matching 10 bases. Sequencing used peripheral blood, obtained 28 days after the second AZD1222 dose. This TCR came from an adult who received the AZD1222 COVID-19 vaccine. CDR3 nucleotides: TGTGCCAGCAGTGGAGGGGACAGGGGACAATACAATGAGCAGTTCTTC. Protein: CASSGGDRGQYNEQFF.